Each of the 28 T cell receptor beta chains below was sequenced from the same sample in a study of blood T cell repertoires in COVID-19. Assay used: immunoSEQ multiplex PCR; TCRdb lists only in-frame clones, some missing. The table has roughly 260,000 clones, about 89% seen once; the top ten hold approximately 9.8%. Input material: peripheral blood. The source of these receptors is a man aged 40-49 years who had recovered from COVID-19.

The rearrangement joins TRBV4-2 to TRBJ2-3; TRBD2 matches 8 bases. V lost 1 base to trimming and J lost 4 bases; unmatched junction nucleotides: 7. Germline V gene sequence: CDR1 LGHNA, CDR2 YNFKEQ. The length of the CDR3 is 16 residues. CDR3 residues: CASSQVGGGLADTQYF. The CDR3 nucleotides are TGTGCCAGCAGCCAAGTCGGCGGGGGGTTGGCAGATACGCAGTATTTT.

The count of this clone is one. The identical CDR3 is also encoded by other nucleotide sequences in the sample. The CDR3 nucleotides are TGTGCCAGCTCACCACGACAGGGTTCAAACACTGAAGCTTTCTTT. Translating gives CASSPRQGSNTEAFF. V usage is TRBV18 and J usage is TRBJ1-1, with 7 bases lining up with TRBD1. The V gene end was trimmed by 1 base and the J gene end by 2 bases; junction bases not matched to a gene: 4. Germline assignment: CDR1 KGHSH and CDR2 LQKENI. The CDR3 consists of 15 residues.

This clone was seen just once. The V call is TRBV5-1, the J call TRBJ2-5, with a possible D match to TRBD1 (5 bases). The ends were cut back, 1 base at V and 2 bases at J, with 9 bases in the middle. CDR3 length: 14 amino acids. Looked up from germline, CDR1 is SGHRS and CDR2 is YFSETQ. In nucleotides, the CDR3 is TGCGCCAGCAGCTTGATGGCAGGGCAAGAGACCCAGTACTTC. Its translation is CASSLMAGQETQYF.

The sample holds many counts of this clone. The same CDR3 is also encoded by other DNA sequences in this sample. The chain combines TRBV15 with TRBJ1-2; D gene uncertain. This CDR3 has 15 residues. Between the trimmed V and J ends, which lost 0 bases and 8 bases, there was a span of 16 bases. Germline CDR1 and CDR2: LNHNV and YYDKDF (reference sequence). CDR3 bases: TGTGCCACCAGCAGAGATCGAAACGACAAGGCCGGCTACACCTTC. This translates into CATSRDRNDKAGYTF.

V usage is TRBV29-1 and J usage is TRBJ2-2, with D tentatively TRBD1 (6 bases). Germline CDR1 is SQVTM and CDR2 is ANQGSEA. The CDR3 extends over 13 amino acids. V lost 5 bases to trimming and J lost 0 bases, with 7 bases between them. The CDR3 nucleotides read TGCAGCGTTAACAGGGCGAACACCGGGGAGCTGTTTTTT. Amino acid sequence: CSVNRANTGELFF.

The rearrangement joins TRBV27 to TRBJ1-1; TRBD1 might be the D (5 bases). CDR3 length equals 16 residues. Germline-derived CDR1 and CDR2 are MNHEY and SMNVEV (reference sequence). Trimming shortened V by 6 bases and J by 6 bases, and 23 bases separated the two germline ends. The CDR3 nucleotides read TGTGCCAGCAGATTAAGTTATGGGACTTTCAGCGCTGAAGCTTTCTTT. This codes for CASRLSYGTFSAEAFF.

On this clone itself: At the DNA level, this CDR3 is encoded by other sequences in the same sample as well. The chain uses TRBV9 and TRBJ2-1; 9 bases line up with TRBD2. Germline V gene lookup returns CDR1 SGDLS and CDR2 YYNGEE. CDR3 length equals 15 residues. V lost 2 bases to trimming and J lost 4 bases; unmatched junction nucleotides: 4. DNA of the CDR3: TGTGCCAGCAGCGTGGGTAGCGGGGGTTACAATGAGCAGTTCTTC. Its translation: CASSVGSGGYNEQFF.

This clone was observed a few times. J is TRBJ1-1 and V is TRBV6-2 or TRBV6-3; D is uncertain. V was shortened by 2 bases and J by 0 bases, with 13 bases between the two germline ends. This CDR3 contains 16 residues. Germline V CDR1 and CDR2: MNHEY, SVGEGT. The CDR3 reads CASSYPMGTMNTEAFF. As DNA, the CDR3 is TGTGCCAGCAGTTACCCCATGGGCACAATGAACACTGAAGCTTTCTTT.

The rearrangement links TRBV9 to TRBJ2-1; maybe TRBD1 (5 bases). This CDR3 is 16 amino acids long. V was trimmed by 0 bases and J by 2 bases, leaving 12 bases between them. From germline, CDR1 is SGDLS and CDR2 YYNGEE. The CDR3 reads CASSVVPGSPYNEQFF. DNA for the CDR3: TGTGCCAGCAGCGTAGTGCCAGGGTCCCCCTACAATGAGCAGTTCTTC.

The rearrangement links TRBV10-3 to TRBJ1-1; D gene ambiguous. The V gene's germline CDR1 is ENHRY and CDR2 SYGVKD. The CDR3 covers 15 residues. V was shortened by 6 bases and J by 1 base, with 15 bases between the two germline ends. The CDR3, as DNA: TGTGCCATCAGAATAGGTGAGGGCAGGAACACTGAAGCTTTCTTT. This encodes CAIRIGEGRNTEAFF.

Many counts were recorded for this clone. V gene TRBV7-6 combines with J gene TRBJ2-3; D is unclear. The CDR3 length is 14 residues. V was shortened by 1 base and J by 1 base, with 6 bases between the two germline ends. Germline V gives CDR1 SGHVS, CDR2 FNYEAQ. The CDR3 loop reads CASSLEPGTDTQYF. The CDR3 DNA is TGTGCCAGCAGCTTAGAGCCGGGCACAGATACGCAGTATTTT.

This rearrangement joins TRBV7-2 to TRBJ1-1; perhaps TRBD1 as D (5 bases). The CDR3 is 15 amino acids. Trimming removed 8 bases at V and 4 bases at J, with 20 bases between. Germline lookup yields CDR1 SGHTA and CDR2 FQGNSA. CDR3 protein: CASYEVVLGGTEAFF. CDR3 DNA: TGTGCCAGCTACGAGGTCGTTCTGGGGGGCACTGAAGCTTTCTTT.

J is TRBJ2-3 and V is TRBV3-1 (or the pseudogene TRBV3-2), with 11 nucleotides matching TRBD2. Germline V gene lookup returns CDR1 LGHDT and CDR2 YNNKEL (reference sequence). This CDR3 contains 18 residues. V was clipped by 4 bases and J by 7 bases; unmatched bases: 16. The CDR3 here is CASSRTSGFTSGGNTQYF. The DNA of the CDR3 is TGTGCCAGCAGCCGAACCTCCGGGTTTACTAGCGGGGGCAATACGCAGTATTTT.

This rearrangement joins TRBV2 to TRBJ2-4; the match to TRBD2 covers 12 bases. The germline V gene encodes CDR1 SNHLY and CDR2 FYNNEI. With V trimmed by 6 bases and J by 1 base, 4 bases remained unmatched. The CDR3 is 16 amino acids. The CDR3 sequence: CASRPTSGGAKNIQYF. As DNA, the CDR3 is TGTGCCAGCAGGCCTACTAGCGGGGGGGCCAAAAACATTCAGTACTTC.

The chain has TRBV5-1 and TRBJ1-3; 9 bases are a match to TRBD1. This CDR3 has 16 amino acids. With 4 bases clipped from V and 1 base from J, the junction kept 6 bases outside the gene matches. Germline V gene lookup returns CDR1 SGHRS and CDR2 YFSETQ. CDR3: CASSTKQGASGNTIYF. The CDR3 DNA reads TGCGCCAGCAGCACTAAACAGGGGGCATCTGGAAACACCATATATTTT.

The chain couples TRBV5-1 to TRBJ2-6; D gene unclear. Trimming removed 4 bases at V and 0 bases at J, with 8 bases between. The CDR3 length is 15 residues. CDR1 and CDR2 from the germline V gene are SGHRS and YFSETQ. CDR3 in amino acids: CASSQDTSGANVLTF. The CDR3 nucleotides are TGCGCCAGCAGCCAAGACACCTCTGGGGCCAACGTCCTGACTTTC.

The chain combines TRBV6-5 with TRBJ1-6; 7 nucleotides agree with TRBD1. Germline-derived CDR1 and CDR2 are MNHEY and SVGAGI. The V gene end was trimmed by 8 bases and the J gene end by 6 bases; junction bases not matched to a gene: 4. This CDR3 is 13 amino acids long. The CDR3 sequence: CASRDSLNSPLHF. The CDR3 nucleotides are TGTGCCAGCCGGGACAGCCTTAATTCACCCCTCCACTTT.

The chain combines TRBV30 with TRBJ1-3, with D possibly being TRBD1 (5 bases). In germline, CDR1 is GTSNPN, CDR2 SVGIG (reference sequence). V shed 4 bases and J shed 2 bases, with 12 bases lying between them. The CDR3 covers 14 residues. The CDR3 bases are TGTGCCTGGACGGGGGGGAACACTGGAAACACCATATATTTT. It translates to CAWTGGNTGNTIYF.

Of note for this clone: Other DNA sequences of this sample code for an identical CDR3. The chain recombines TRBV6-2 or TRBV6-3 with TRBJ2-7, with 9 bases aligning to TRBD1. The CDR3 extends over 13 amino acids. The V segment lost 5 bases and the J segment 2 bases; nucleotides outside the gene matches: 1. Germline V gene sequence: CDR1 MNHEY, CDR2 SVGEGT. The CDR3 is CASSRTGAYEQYF. The CDR3 region has the DNA TGTGCCAGCAGTCGGACAGGGGCCTACGAGCAGTACTTC.

CDR3 DNA: TGTGCCAGCAGTTTCCCAGGGGGCACTGAAGCTTTCTTT. Protein sequence: CASSFPGGTEAFF. V is TRBV6-6 and J is TRBJ1-1; TRBD1 matches 7 bases. The CDR3 covers 13 residues. Germline-derived CDR1 and CDR2 are MNHNY and SVGAGI (reference sequence). The ends lost 4 bases at V and 4 bases at J; junction bases unmatched: 3.

J is TRBJ1-5 and V is TRBV23-1; 10 bases match TRBD1. TRBV23-1 is reported as an ORF; its role is uncertain. Unmatched junction bases numbered 3, after V lost 2 bases and J lost 5 bases. The CDR3 is made up of 15 amino acids. The CDR3 nucleotides are TGCGCCAGCAGTCAACGGGACAGGGGTCATCAGCCCCAGCATTTT. It codes for CASSQRDRGHQPQHF.

The chain combines TRBV3-1 (or the pseudogene TRBV3-2) with TRBJ2-3; a possible D gene is TRBD1 (5 bases). This CDR3 is 13 amino acids long. The germline CDR1 and CDR2 sequences are LGHDT and YNNKEL (reference sequence). V dropped 7 bases and J dropped 2 bases, with 10 bases sitting between them. In nucleotides, the CDR3 is TGTGCCAGCACGTGGGGCCTCACAGATACGCAGTATTTT. Translated: CASTWGLTDTQYF.

This clone appeared a few times. This chain links TRBV7-6 with TRBJ1-1; D call uncertain. This CDR3 is 16 amino acids long. The germline CDR1 and CDR2 sequences are SGHVS and FNYEAQ. V lost 2 bases and J lost 9, with 22 bases in between. The CDR3 DNA is TGTGCCAGCAGCTTATGCGTGCGGGAGGGATTCGGCAAAGCTTTCTTT. Translated, it gives CASSLCVREGFGKAFF.

This CDR3 is CASSLAGLGTDTQYF. CDR3 nucleotides: TGTGCCAGCAGCTTAGCGGGGTTGGGCACAGATACGCAGTATTTT. V usage is TRBV6-2 or TRBV6-3 and J usage is TRBJ2-3; TRBD2 matches at 8 bases. Germline CDR1 is MNHEY and CDR2 is SVGEGT. J was trimmed by 1 base and V by 6 bases; bases with no gene match: 6. CDR3 length: 15 residues.

This clone was detected once. The chain employs TRBV5-6 and TRBJ1-1, with 8 bases identical to TRBD1. Germline-derived CDR1 and CDR2 are SGHDT and YYEEEE. The CDR3 loop spans 17 amino acids. V was clipped by 4 bases and J by 3 bases; unmatched bases: 14. The CDR3 protein is CASSPGVSGGLDTEAFF. CDR3 sequence (DNA): TGTGCCAGCAGCCCGGGGGTGTCAGGGGGCTTGGACACTGAAGCTTTCTTT.

The chain links TRBV7-9 to TRBJ1-5; 7 positions agree with TRBD1. Unmatched junction bases numbered 2, after V lost 5 bases and J lost 1 base. Per the germline V gene, CDR1 is SEHNR and CDR2 is FQNEAQ (reference sequence). This CDR3 has 14 amino acids. The CDR3 loop reads CASSPDRSNQPQHF. The CDR3 DNA reads as TGTGCCAGCAGCCCGGACAGGAGCAATCAGCCCCAGCATTTT.

The chain combines TRBV27 with TRBJ2-7; 7 bases fit TRBD2. The germline gives CDR1 MNHEY, CDR2 SMNVEV (reference sequence). This CDR3 has 13 residues. The J segment lost 4 bases and the V segment lost 6 bases, leaving 6 bases of the junction unmatched. CDR3: CASSSSGWYEQYF. Here the CDR3 DNA reads TGTGCCAGCAGCTCTAGCGGTTGGTACGAGCAGTACTTC.

The genes are TRBV19 and TRBJ2-1; 9 nucleotides align to TRBD1. Germline V CDR1 and CDR2: LNHDA, SQIVND (reference sequence). The J segment lost 6 bases and the V segment lost 7 bases, leaving 7 bases of the junction unmatched. The CDR3 spans 14 residues. In nucleotides, the CDR3 is TGTGCCAGTACAATGGGGGACAGGGTCAATGAGCAGTTCTTC. It yields the protein CASTMGDRVNEQFF. Full variable domain (remainder filled in from reference TRBV19 and TRBJ2-1): DGGITQSPKYLFRKEGQNVTLSCEQNLNHDAMYWYRQDPGQGLRLIYYSQIVNDFQKGDIAEGYSVSREKKESFPLTVTSAQKNPTAFYLCASTMGDRVNEQFFGPGTRLTVL.